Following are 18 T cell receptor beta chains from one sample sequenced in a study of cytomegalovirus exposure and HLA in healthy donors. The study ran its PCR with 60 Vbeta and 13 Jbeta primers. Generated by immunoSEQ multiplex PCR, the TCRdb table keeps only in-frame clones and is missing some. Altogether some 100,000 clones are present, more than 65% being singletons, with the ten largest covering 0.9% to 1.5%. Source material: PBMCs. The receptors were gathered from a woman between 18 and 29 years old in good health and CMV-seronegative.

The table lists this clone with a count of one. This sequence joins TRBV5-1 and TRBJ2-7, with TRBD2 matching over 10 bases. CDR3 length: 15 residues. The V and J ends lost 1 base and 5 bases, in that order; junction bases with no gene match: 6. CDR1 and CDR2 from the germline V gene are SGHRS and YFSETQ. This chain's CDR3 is CASSLISGGVDEQYF. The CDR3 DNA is TGCGCCAGCAGCTTGATCAGCGGGGGGGTTGACGAGCAGTACTTC.

In DNA, the CDR3 is TGTGCCAGCAGCCAAGGGGGTTTCTTAGAGACCCAGTACTTC. Protein: CASSQGGFLETQYF. V usage is TRBV7-3 and J usage is TRBJ2-5, with D tentatively TRBD1 (6 bases). CDR1 and CDR2 (germline): SGHTA, FQGTGA. The V and J ends lost 5 bases and 4 bases respectively, with 14 bases between them. This CDR3 is built from 14 residues.

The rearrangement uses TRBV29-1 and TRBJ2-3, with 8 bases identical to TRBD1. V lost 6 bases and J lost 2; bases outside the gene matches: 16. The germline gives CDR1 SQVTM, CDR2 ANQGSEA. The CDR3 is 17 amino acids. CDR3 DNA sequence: TGCAGCGTAGAAACTAATTATGGGACAGGCTACACAGATACGCAGTATTTT. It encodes CSVETNYGTGYTDTQYF.

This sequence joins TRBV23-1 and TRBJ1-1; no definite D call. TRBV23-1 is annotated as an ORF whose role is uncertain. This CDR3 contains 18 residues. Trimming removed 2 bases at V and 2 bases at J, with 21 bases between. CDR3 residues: CASSQESCDGARNTEAFF. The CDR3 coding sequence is TGCGCCAGCAGTCAAGAGTCTTGTGACGGAGCGAGAAACACTGAAGCTTTCTTT.

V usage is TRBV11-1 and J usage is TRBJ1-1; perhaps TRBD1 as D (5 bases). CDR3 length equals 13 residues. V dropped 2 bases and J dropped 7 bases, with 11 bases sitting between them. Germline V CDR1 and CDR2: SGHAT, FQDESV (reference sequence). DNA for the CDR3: TGTGCCAGCAGCTTAACCAGGGAGGGTGAAGCTTTCTTT. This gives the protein CASSLTREGEAFF.

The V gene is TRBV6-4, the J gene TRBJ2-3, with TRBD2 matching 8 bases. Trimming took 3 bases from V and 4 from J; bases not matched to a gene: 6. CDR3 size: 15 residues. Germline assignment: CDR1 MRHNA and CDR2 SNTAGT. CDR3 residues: CASSEAGGAPDTQYF. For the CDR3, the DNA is TGTGCCAGCAGTGAGGCCGGGGGGGCCCCAGATACGCAGTATTTT.

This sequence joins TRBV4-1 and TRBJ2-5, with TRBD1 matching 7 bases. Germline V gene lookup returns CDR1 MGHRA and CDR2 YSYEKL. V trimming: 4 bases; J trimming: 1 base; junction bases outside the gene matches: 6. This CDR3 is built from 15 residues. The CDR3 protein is CASSLGQALQETQYF. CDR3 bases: TGCGCCAGCAGCCTCGGACAGGCCCTCCAAGAGACCCAGTACTTC.

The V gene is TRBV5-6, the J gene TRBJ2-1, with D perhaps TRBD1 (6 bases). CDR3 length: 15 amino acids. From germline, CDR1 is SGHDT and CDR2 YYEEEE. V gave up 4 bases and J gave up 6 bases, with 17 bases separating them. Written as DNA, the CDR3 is TGTGCCAGCAGCACACAAGGTTCCAGGGGCAATGAGCAGTTCTTC. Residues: CASSTQGSRGNEQFF.

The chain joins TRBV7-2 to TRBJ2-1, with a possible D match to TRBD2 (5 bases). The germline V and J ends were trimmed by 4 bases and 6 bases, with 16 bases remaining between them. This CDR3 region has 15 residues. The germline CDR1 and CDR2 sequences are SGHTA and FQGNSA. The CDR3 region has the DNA TGTGCCAGCAGCTGGACGCTCGACCGGGGCAATGAGCAGTTCTTC. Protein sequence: CASSWTLDRGNEQFF. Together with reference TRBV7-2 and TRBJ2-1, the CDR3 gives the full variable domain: GAGVSQSPSNKVTEKGKDVELRCDPISGHTALYWYRQSLGQGLEFLIYFQGNSAPDKSGLPSDRFSAERTGGSVSTLTIQRTQQEDSAVYLCASSWTLDRGNEQFFGPGTRLTVL.

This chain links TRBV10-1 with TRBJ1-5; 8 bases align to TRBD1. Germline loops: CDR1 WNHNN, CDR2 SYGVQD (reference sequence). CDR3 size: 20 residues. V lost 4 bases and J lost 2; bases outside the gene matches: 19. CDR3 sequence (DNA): TGCGCCAGCAGTGGAGAGCCTTCTCAGGGGGCGTATAGTGGCAATCAGCCCCAGCATTTT. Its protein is CASSGEPSQGAYSGNQPQHF.

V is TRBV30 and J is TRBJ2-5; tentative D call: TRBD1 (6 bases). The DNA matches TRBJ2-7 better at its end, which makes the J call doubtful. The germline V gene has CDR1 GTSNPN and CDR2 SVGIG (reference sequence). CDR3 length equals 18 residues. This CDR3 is CAWGESRDIYLTSYEQYF. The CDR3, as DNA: TGTGCCTGGGGCGAGAGCCGGGACATCTACTTAACGTCCTACGAGCAGTACTTC.

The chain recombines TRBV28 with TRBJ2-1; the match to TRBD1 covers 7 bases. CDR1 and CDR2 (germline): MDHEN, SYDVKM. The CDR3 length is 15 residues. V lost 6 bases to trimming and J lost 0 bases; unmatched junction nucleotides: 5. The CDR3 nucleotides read TGTGCCAGCAGGGAGACAGGGAACTCCTACAATGAGCAGTTCTTC. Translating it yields CASRETGNSYNEQFF.

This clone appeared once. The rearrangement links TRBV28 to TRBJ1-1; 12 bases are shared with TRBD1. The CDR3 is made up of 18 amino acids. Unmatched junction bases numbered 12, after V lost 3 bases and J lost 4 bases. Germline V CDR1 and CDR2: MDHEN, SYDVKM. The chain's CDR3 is CASSFGPGQGASGTEAFF. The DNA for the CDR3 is TGTGCCAGCAGTTTTGGGCCGGGACAGGGGGCGTCGGGCACTGAAGCTTTCTTT.

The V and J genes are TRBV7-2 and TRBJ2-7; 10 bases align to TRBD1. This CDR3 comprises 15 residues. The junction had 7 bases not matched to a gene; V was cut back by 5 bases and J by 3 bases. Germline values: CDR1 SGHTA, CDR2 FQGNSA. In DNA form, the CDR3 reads TGTGCCAGCAGCCAAACCGGGACAGGGGACTACGAGCAGTACTTC. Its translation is CASSQTGTGDYEQYF.

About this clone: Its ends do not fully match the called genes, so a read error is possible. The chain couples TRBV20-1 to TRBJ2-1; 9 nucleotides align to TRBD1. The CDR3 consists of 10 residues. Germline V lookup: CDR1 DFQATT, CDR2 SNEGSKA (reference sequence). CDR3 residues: CSAHRGTGLF. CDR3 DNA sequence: TGCAGTGCCCATAGGGGGACAGGGCTCTTC.

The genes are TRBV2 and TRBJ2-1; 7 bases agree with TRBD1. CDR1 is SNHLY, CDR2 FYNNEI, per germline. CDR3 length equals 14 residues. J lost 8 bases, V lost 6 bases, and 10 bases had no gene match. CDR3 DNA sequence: TGTGCCAGCAGCAATCGACAGGGTCAAGATGAGCAGTTCTTC. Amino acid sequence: CASSNRQGQDEQFF.

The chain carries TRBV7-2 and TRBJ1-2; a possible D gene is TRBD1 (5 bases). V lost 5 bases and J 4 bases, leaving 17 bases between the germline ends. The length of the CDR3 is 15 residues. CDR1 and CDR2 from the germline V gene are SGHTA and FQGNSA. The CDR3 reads CASSPNRGEGYGYTF. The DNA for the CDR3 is TGTGCCAGCAGCCCCAACCGGGGGGAAGGCTATGGCTACACCTTC.

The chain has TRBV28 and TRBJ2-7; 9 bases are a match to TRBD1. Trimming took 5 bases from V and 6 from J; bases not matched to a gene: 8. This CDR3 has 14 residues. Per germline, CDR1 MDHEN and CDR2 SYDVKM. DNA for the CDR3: TGTGCCAGCAGTCTGGGGGACAGGGTGTCCGAGCAGTACTTC. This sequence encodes CASSLGDRVSEQYF.